This T cell receptor beta chain was recovered during a study of blood T cell repertoires in COVID-19. Study-level background: Sources were T cells, B-cell-depleted T cells, or PBMCs; the material itself was cDNA or gDNA.

Germline V lookup: CDR1 SGHDT, CDR2 YYEEEE. The CDR3 has 14 residues. Trimming removed 1 base at V and 3 bases at J, with 8 bases between. As originally analysed: Reference gene primer amplification gave estimated nucleated cell counts. Clones were sequenced by immunoSEQ multiplex PCR, and TCRdb holds only the in-frame ones, with some missing. That table is the source of V, J and clone size, and D and trimming were worked out from the DNA. The top ten clones hold 38% of a sample with approximately 100,000 clones, about 85% of them seen once. The sequenced sample consisted of peripheral blood. The TCR comes from a man at least 80 years old with acute or convalescent COVID-19. The V gene is TRBV5-6, the J gene TRBJ1-5, with D possibly TRBD1 on 5 matching bases. As DNA, the CDR3 is TGTGCCAGCAGCTTGTGGACACCCAATCAGCCCCAGCATTTT. Translated: CASSLWTPNQPQHF.